This T cell receptor (beta chain) was sequenced in a study of cytomegalovirus exposure and HLA in healthy donors. Study at large: Within an early data release were roughly 90 million unique TCRs drawn from HLA-typed donors. Broader study findings: Altogether, 150 to 200 TCR beta chains were recorded as cytomegalovirus-associated. As a later analysis showed, a missense DCLRE1C variant was linked to trimming of TCR beta V- and J-genes. Previous analysis showed most TCR beta V segments were productive about 87% or about 30% of the time.

Worth noting for this clone: Its target is not known. Other DNA sequences from this sample encode an identical CDR3 as well.

Vbeta (60) and Jbeta (13) primers were used in the PCR. Clones were sequenced by immunoSEQ multiplex PCR, and TCRdb holds only the in-frame ones, with some missing. Of 55,000 to 75,000 clones listed, 87% were seen once; the top ten hold less than 1.5%. The V and J ends lost 2 bases and 2 bases, in that order; junction bases with no gene match: 0. The CDR3 contains 13 residues. The germline V gene has CDR1 SGDLS and CDR2 YYNGEE. V gene TRBV9 combines with J gene TRBJ1-2; TRBD1 matches 7 bases. The receptor's source is a man younger than 35 in good health and CMV-seronegative. What was sequenced was PBMCs. CDR3 protein: CASSVDRNYGYTF. The CDR3 coding sequence is TGTGCCAGCAGCGTGGACAGGAACTATGGCTACACCTTC. Variable domain in full (rest from reference TRBV9 and TRBJ1-2): DSGVTQTPKHLITATGQRVTLRCSPRSGDLSVYWYQQSLDQGLQFLIQYYNGEERAKGNILERFSAQQFPDLHSELNLSSLELGDSALYFCASSVDRNYGYTFGSGTRLTVV.